This T cell receptor (beta chain) derives from a study of blood T cell repertoires in COVID-19 (dated by TCRdb to 2018 to 2020). About the investigation overall: The collaborator samples originated in the United States, Italy and Spain and spanned the acute and convalescent phases of COVID-19. The material from the prospective study consisted of cDNA or gDNA derived from T cells, B-cell-depleted T cells, or PBMCs. Deeply sampled blood TCRbeta repertoires from subjects exposed to, actively infected with, or recovered from COVID-19 were included in the dataset. The repertoires were released in a freely available public database intended as a resource for research on the immune response to SARS-CoV-2. Samples were obtained from the ongoing ImmuneRACE study (first 160 participants) and from 1,254 subjects provided by 6 global collaborators. Nearly every sample came with metadata listing a de-identified subject ID, COVID-19 status, age in years and sex. Where HLA class I and class II types were available, the types were taken from metadata supplied by the sample provider, not from assay-based typing.

TCRbeta CDR3 regions were amplified from genomic DNA using the immunoSEQ Assay, a bias-controlled multiplex PCR. The original methods were these. The number of nucleated cells in each sample was estimated by amplification of reference gene primers within the assay. To quantify the absolute abundance of each unique TCRbeta CDR3 rearrangement, sequence reads were collapsed and filtered. For each sample, productive Simpson clonality was calculated as the square root of Simpson's diversity index over productive rearrangements. The table comes from immuneACCESS by way of TCRdb, which keeps in-frame sequences with V and J called. Part of the clones is missing from these tables; in studies checked, under half for an unresolved V gene and the rest for unknown reasons. The V and J calls and clone size are taken from that table; D and trimming were inferred from the DNA. This sample is represented by approximately 260,000 clones; roughly nine tenths of them were singletons. About 2% of the sample is in the top ten clones.

A single count supports this clone. Its antigen is currently not known. There are no base qualities to consult, and no much larger clone falls within one base. The CDR3 runs 17 amino acids, cysteine and phenylalanine included. Only CDR3 DNA remains: 51 bases, in frame from the first base. The germline V gene supplies CDR1 MGHDK and CDR2 SYGVNS. Trimming removed 0 bases from V and 3 bases from J; the gene matches leave 7 bases unexplained. Here is what the overall study found, with its caveats: How much clinical and demographic metadata was included differed by source and by participant, and the metadata was provided uncurated.

In the prospective study, participants were about 18 to 95 years old, resided in 25 or so geographic areas of the United States, and were enrolled through a virtual design. In the prospective study, participants were assigned to cohorts based on the clinical history participants reported in a screening survey and a study questionnaire. ImmuneRACE Cohort 3 recovered participants were defined by two consecutive negative NP/OP PCR tests, healthcare professional clearance, or symptom resolution. Mobile phlebotomists in the prospective study collected whole blood, serum and a nasopharyngeal or oropharyngeal swab from every participant. Over a roughly 2-month period, participants in the prospective study had the option of providing additional blood draws and questionnaires. Before DNA extraction, prospective study blood samples were shipped either frozen or at room temperature.

The rearranged segments are TRBV25-1 and TRBJ1-5, with TRBD1 identical over 8 junction bases. The clonotype originates from a woman aged 55-70 years who had recovered from COVID-19. Sequenced sample: PBMCs or T cells enriched from blood (not recorded which). The CDR3 corresponds to CASSEYSPTGDNQPQHF. The nucleotide sequence reads TGTGCCAGCAGTGAATATAGCCCGACAGGGGACAATCAGCCCCAGCATTTT.